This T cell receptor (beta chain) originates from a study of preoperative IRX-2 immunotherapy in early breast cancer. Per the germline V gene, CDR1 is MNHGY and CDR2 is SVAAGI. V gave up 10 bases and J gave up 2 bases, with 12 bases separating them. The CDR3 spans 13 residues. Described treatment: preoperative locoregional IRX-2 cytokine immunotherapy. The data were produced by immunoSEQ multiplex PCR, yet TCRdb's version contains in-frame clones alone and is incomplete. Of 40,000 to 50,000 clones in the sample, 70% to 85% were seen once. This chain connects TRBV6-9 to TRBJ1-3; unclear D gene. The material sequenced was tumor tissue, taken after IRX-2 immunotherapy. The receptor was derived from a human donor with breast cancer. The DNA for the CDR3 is TGTGCCACCCACATCGGCCCTGGAAACACCATATATTTT. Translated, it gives CATHIGPGNTIYF.